Given below is one T cell receptor beta chain in context. The antigen remains undetermined. This entry comes from a study of T cell responses to AZD1222 COVID-19 vaccine. The study, taken as a whole, reports: Nearly half of spike-specific TCRs reportedly target unmutated variant regions. Donors in the cohort were predominantly white British and more often female, and clonal diversity was possibly underestimated.

Second doses at about 4 or about 12 weeks were pooled. V shed 10 bases, J shed 3 bases, and the junction held 14 bases outside the gene matches. CDR1 WNHNN and CDR2 SYGVQD come from the germline V gene (reference sequence). The CDR3 is 16 residues long. Profiling relied on immunoSEQ multiplex PCR, and the TCRdb table lists in-frame clones only, not all of them. This table has about 84,000 clones, 80% to 90% appearing once. The chain links TRBV10-1 to TRBJ2-7; 11 nucleotides align to TRBD1. Sequenced material: peripheral blood, taken 28 days after the second AZD1222 dose. This clonotype was obtained from an adult who received the AZD1222 COVID-19 vaccine. The CDR3 nucleotides are TGCGCCATCACCGGGACAGGGGGATCTCTCGGCTACGAGCAGTACTTC. It is translated as CAITGTGGSLGYEQYF.